This passage covers 24 T cell receptor beta chains from one sample sequenced in a study of T cells in Graves' hyperthyroidism and ophthalmopathy. Authors of the study amplified TCR beta CDR3 regions from RNA transcripts. The primer set for the first-round RT-PCR of the TCR CDR3 was HTBI. TCRdb fed the multiplex PCR reads into MiXCR, producing one record per CDR3 protein. Here the sample spans roughly 280,000 distinct CDR3 sequences, over 15% being singletons. Sequencing input: blood. The receptor source for this set is a woman in her sixties or seventies with Graves' ophthalmopathy.

This clonotype showed up many times. The chain couples TRBV6-1 to TRBJ2-3; D is uncertain. The CDR3 sequence is 14 residues long. Germline values: CDR1 MNHNS, CDR2 SASEGT. The germline V and J ends were trimmed by 6 bases and 4 bases, with 14 bases remaining between them. CDR3 in DNA: TGTGCCAGCAGGGACGGATACGGTCCAGATACGCAGTATTTT. Protein sequence: CASRDGYGPDTQYF.

This clonotype was detected ten times or more. The DNA is omitted, as the CDR3 cannot be located on it reliably, and the CDR3 follows TCRdb's listing. The V call is TRBV12-5, the J call TRBJ2-1; TRBD1 is the table's D call and was not checked against the DNA. CDR1 and CDR2 from the germline V gene are LGHNT and FRNRAP. The CDR3 spans 17 residues, counting both ends. This CDR3 is CASGLEKAQGRGHEQFF.

The V and J genes are TRBV12-3 or TRBV12-4 and TRBJ2-7, with 10 bases fitting TRBD1. The CDR3 is made up of 15 amino acids. With V trimmed by 4 bases and J by 7 bases, 10 bases remained unmatched. The DNA of the CDR3 is TGTGCCAGCAGTTCCCGGACAGGGGGAATTGGGGAGCAGTACTTC. This gives the protein CASSSRTGGIGEQYF.

This clonotype has at least ten counts. This chain connects TRBV6-1 to TRBJ1-2; D is unclear. Germline CDR1 reads MNHNS; CDR2 reads SASEGT. There are 17 residues in the CDR3. Trimming stripped 3 bases from V and 0 bases from J, with 17 bases between. The CDR3 DNA is TGTGCCAGCAGTGACAACTATTTGCTTAGACCTAACTATGGCTACACCTTC. Protein sequence: CASSDNYLLRPNYGYTF.

At least ten counts were recorded for this clonotype. The chain couples TRBV6-2 or TRBV6-3 to TRBJ1-6, with TRBD1 as a possible D gene (5 bases). The length of the CDR3 is 15 residues. Germline-derived CDR1 and CDR2 are MNHEY and SVGEGT. V shed 2 bases and J shed 10 bases, with 15 bases lying between them. CDR3 protein: CASSYGRGGRSPLHF. CDR3 nucleotides: TGTGCCAGCAGTTACGGGAGGGGAGGACGATCACCCCTCCACTTT.

The V gene is TRBV7-6, the J gene TRBJ1-3; D is unclear. This CDR3 region has 13 residues. V lost 4 bases, J lost 4 bases, and 8 bases lay in between. Germline V gene sequence: CDR1 SGHVS, CDR2 FNYEAQ. Here the CDR3 reads CASSSTAGNTIYF. CDR3 nucleotide sequence: TGTGCCAGCAGCTCTACTGCAGGAAACACCATATATTTT.

Comments on this clonotype: Just one base apart from a much larger clone, this may be a read error. Lacking the conserved final phenylalanine or tryptophan, this CDR3 likely reflects a read error. V usage is TRBV20-1 and J usage is TRBJ2-7; weak D call: TRBD1 (6 bases). Germline loops: CDR1 DFQATT, CDR2 SNEGSKA (reference sequence). The CDR3 loop spans 11 amino acids. Trimming took 5 bases from V and 3 from J, leaving 8 bases between them. The CDR3: CSAGDNYEQYL. CDR3 nucleotides: TGCAGTGCTGGGGACAACTACGAGCAGTACCTC.

The table lists this clonotype with a few counts. Written as DNA, the CDR3 is TGTGCCATCAGGGGCACAGAAACCTACGAGCAGTACTTC. Amino acid sequence: CAIRGTETYEQYF. V usage is TRBV10-3 and J usage is TRBJ2-7; D gene ambiguous. Germline loops: CDR1 ENHRY, CDR2 SYGVKD. V lost 6 bases, J lost 2 bases, and 11 bases lay in between. The CDR3 has 13 residues.

V usage is TRBV9 and J usage is TRBJ2-3, with D possibly called TRBD1 or TRBD2 (5 bases each). In germline, CDR1 is SGDLS, CDR2 YYNGEE. V lost 3 bases to trimming and J lost 3 bases, with 17 bases between them. This CDR3 spans 16 amino acids. The CDR3 loop reads CASSGGSERQTDTQYF. The CDR3, as DNA: TGTGCCAGCAGCGGGGGGTCGGAGCGGCAGACAGATACGCAGTATTTT.

This chain connects TRBV9 to TRBJ2-5, with D possibly being TRBD2 (6 bases). Trimming took 4 bases from V and 5 from J, leaving 21 bases between them. Germline V lookup: CDR1 SGDLS, CDR2 YYNGEE. The CDR3 covers 16 residues. The CDR3 DNA reads TGTGCCAGCAGCCCACCGGCCGGGACTTCTTGGGAGACCCAGTACTTC. Its protein product is CASSPPAGTSWETQYF.

This clonotype was detected many times. V is TRBV20-1 and J is TRBJ2-1, with D possibly being TRBD2 (7 bases). Trimming left V 1 base short and J 8 bases short, with 24 bases between. The CDR3 runs to 17 residues. Germline V CDR1 and CDR2: DFQATT, SNEGSKA (reference sequence). This CDR3 is CSARVGGGGRFWDEQFF. For the CDR3, the DNA is TGCAGTGCTAGAGTAGGGGGTGGCGGGAGATTCTGGGATGAGCAGTTCTTC.

The sample holds many counts of this clonotype. The chain couples TRBV9 to TRBJ1-1; 9 bases map to TRBD1. V lost 5 bases and J lost 1; bases outside the gene matches: 3. Germline V gene sequence: CDR1 SGDLS, CDR2 YYNGEE. This CDR3 spans 14 amino acids. CDR3 nucleotides: TGTGCCAGCAGTCGACAGGGGGAGAACACTGAAGCTTTCTTT. Its protein product is CASSRQGENTEAFF.

The table lists this clonotype with many counts. The rearrangement joins TRBV9 to TRBJ1-1, with no clear D. Germline V gene lookup returns CDR1 SGDLS and CDR2 YYNGEE. The V gene lost 1 base and the J gene lost 1 base, with 5 bases spanning the gap. The CDR3 is made up of 13 amino acids. The DNA for the CDR3 is TGTGCCAGCAGCGTAAACAGGAACACTGAAGCTTTCTTT. This codes for CASSVNRNTEAFF. Based on the CDR3 plus reference TRBV9 and TRBJ1-1, the full variable domain is DSGVTQTPKHLITATGQRVTLRCSPRSGDLSVYWYQQSLDQGLQFLIQYYNGEERAKGNILERFSAQQFPDLHSELNLSSLELGDSALYFCASSVNRNTEAFFGQGTRLTVV.

This clonotype showed up many times. CDR3 loop: CASSERRIPPMNTEAFF. The CDR3 DNA follows: TGTGCCAGCAGTGAACGCCGGATACCCCCCATGAACACTGAAGCTTTCTTT. The chain recombines TRBV2 with TRBJ1-1, with D hard to call. Per the germline V gene, CDR1 is SNHLY and CDR2 is FYNNEI. Trimming stripped 2 bases from V and 0 bases from J, with 16 bases between. The CDR3 spans 17 residues.

This clonotype was seen many times. The chain joins TRBV10-3 to TRBJ2-7; the D gene is possibly TRBD1 (5 bases). Germline V CDR1 and CDR2: ENHRY, SYGVKD. Trimming pared 8 bases from V and 0 bases from J, leaving 17 bases between. There are 15 residues in the CDR3. As DNA, the CDR3 is TGTGCCATCGCCGACAGCACCCGCACCTCCTACGAGCAGTACTTC. The encoded protein is CAIADSTRTSYEQYF.

This clonotype was seen many times. The rearrangement links TRBV5-1 to TRBJ1-1, with D hard to call. In germline, CDR1 is SGHRS, CDR2 YFSETQ. CDR3 length equals 14 residues. V lost 3 bases and J lost 1, with 10 bases in between. CDR3 sequence: CASSSLDGNTEAFF. CDR3 DNA sequence: TGCGCCAGCAGCTCGCTGGACGGGAACACTGAAGCTTTCTTT.

The sample holds many counts of this clonotype. The chain has TRBV20-1 and TRBJ2-7; D remains unclear. Trimming stripped 0 bases from V and 3 bases from J, with 9 bases between. CDR1 is DFQATT and CDR2 is SNEGSKA in the germline V gene (reference sequence). The CDR3 runs to 13 residues. The CDR3 loop reads CSARDDKNYEQYF. The CDR3 DNA sequence: TGCAGTGCTAGAGATGACAAGAACTACGAGCAGTACTTC.

Comments on this clonotype: Being one base from a much bigger clone, this may be a read error. The J gene is TRBJ2-4, the V gene TRBV5-1, with 7 positions matching TRBD1. This CDR3 has 15 residues. With 3 bases clipped from V and 6 bases from J, the junction kept 9 bases outside the gene matches. CDR1 SGHRS and CDR2 YFSETQ come from the germline V gene. CDR3 in DNA: TGCGCCAGCAGCTGGGGACAGAAGAAGCGAAACATTCAGTACTTC. Translation: CASSWGQKKRNIQYF.

V is TRBV10-3 and J is TRBJ2-3, with D unresolved. V was pared by 2 bases and J by 0 bases, with 3 bases between. The germline V gene has CDR1 ENHRY and CDR2 SYGVKD. The CDR3 has 13 residues. CDR3 residues: CAISERSTDTQYF. The DNA of the CDR3 is TGTGCCATCAGTGAGCGTAGCACAGATACGCAGTATTTT.

CDR3 bases: TGTGCCAGCAGTGGATTAGGTTGGAGTGTAGATACGCAGTATTTT. Translated: CASSGLGWSVDTQYF. The rearrangement uses TRBV2 and TRBJ2-3; D not certain. The CDR3 runs to 15 residues. Germline CDR1 reads SNHLY; CDR2 reads FYNNEI. V lost 4 bases to trimming and J lost 5 bases, with 16 bases between them.

This clonotype was seen ten or more times. This rearrangement joins TRBV28 to TRBJ1-2; D uncertain. The CDR3 runs 14 residues. V dropped 4 bases and J dropped 4 bases, with 13 bases sitting between them. CDR1 is MDHEN, CDR2 SYDVKM, per germline. The CDR3 reads CASSSPTTPYGYTF. CDR3 sequence (DNA): TGTGCCAGCAGTTCCCCCACGACCCCCTATGGCTACACCTTC.

Points on this clonotype: A much more abundant neighbour one base away suggests this may be a read error. V gene TRBV28 combines with J gene TRBJ2-1; 7 bases map to TRBD1. CDR1 MDHEN and CDR2 SYDVKM come from the germline V gene. The CDR3 is made up of 13 amino acids. DNA of the CDR3: TGTGCCAGCAAGGGGGCTGGGTACAATGGGCAGTTCTTC. Its translation: CASKGAGYNGQFF.

Ten or more counts support this clonotype. The CDR3 sequence is CASSQGTSSQQETQYF. In DNA form, the CDR3 reads TGTGCCAGCAGCCAAGGGACTAGCAGCCAACAAGAGACCCAGTACTTC. The J gene is TRBJ2-5, the V gene TRBV4-2; TRBD2 aligns across 8 bases. With 1 base clipped from V and 2 bases from J, the junction kept 6 bases outside the gene matches. Germline V gene lookup returns CDR1 LGHNA and CDR2 YNFKEQ. The CDR3 is 16 amino acids.

This clonotype was counted at least ten times. J is TRBJ1-2 and V is TRBV29-1, with 10 bases lining up with TRBD1. The V segment lost 5 bases and the J segment 4 bases; nucleotides outside the gene matches: 4. Germline V gives CDR1 SQVTM, CDR2 ANQGSEA. This CDR3 has 13 residues. The CDR3 nucleotides read TGCAGCGTTTGGACAGGGGGGTTCTATGGCTACACCTTC. As protein: CSVWTGGFYGYTF. Complete variable domain (other parts from reference TRBV29-1 and TRBJ1-2): SAVISQKPSRDICQRGTSLTIQCQVDSQVTMMFWYRQQPGQSLTLIATANQGSEATYESGFVIDKFPISRPNLTFSTLTVSNMSPEDSSIYLCSVWTGGFYGYTFGSGTRLTVV.